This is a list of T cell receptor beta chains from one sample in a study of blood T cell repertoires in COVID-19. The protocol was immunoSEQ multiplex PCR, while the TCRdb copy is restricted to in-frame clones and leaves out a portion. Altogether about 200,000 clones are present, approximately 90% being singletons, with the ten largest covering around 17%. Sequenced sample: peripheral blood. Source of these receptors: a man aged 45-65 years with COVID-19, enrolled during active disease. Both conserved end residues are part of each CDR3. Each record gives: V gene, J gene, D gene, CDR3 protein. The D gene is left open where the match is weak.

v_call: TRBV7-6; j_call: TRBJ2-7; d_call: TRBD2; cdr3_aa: CASSPRTSGSYEQYF
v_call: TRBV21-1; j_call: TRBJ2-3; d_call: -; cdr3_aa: CARPPLAVLILTSTDTQYF
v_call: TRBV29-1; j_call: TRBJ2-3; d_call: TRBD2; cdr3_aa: CSVGKLAQLTDTQYF
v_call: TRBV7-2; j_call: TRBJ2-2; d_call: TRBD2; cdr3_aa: CASSAIPGTSGNTGELFF
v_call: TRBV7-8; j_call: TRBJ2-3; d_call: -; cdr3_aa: CASRFFSVSSTDTQYF
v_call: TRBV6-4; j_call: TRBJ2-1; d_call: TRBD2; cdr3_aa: CASSGLAGGNEQFF
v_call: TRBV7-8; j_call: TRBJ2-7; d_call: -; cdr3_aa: CASSPGYSYEQYF
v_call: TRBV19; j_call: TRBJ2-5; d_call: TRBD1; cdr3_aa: CASSRGTAQETQYF
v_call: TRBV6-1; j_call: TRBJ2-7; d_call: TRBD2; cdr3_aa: CASSGPSGASGIPYEQYF
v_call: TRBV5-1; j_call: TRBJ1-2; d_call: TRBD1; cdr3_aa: CASSLDPGTANYGYTF
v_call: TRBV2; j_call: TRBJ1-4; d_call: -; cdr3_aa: CASSQDRQDLSEKLFF
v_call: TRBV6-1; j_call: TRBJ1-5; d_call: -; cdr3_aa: CASSSHQAINQPQHF
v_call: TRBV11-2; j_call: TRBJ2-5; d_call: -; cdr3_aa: CASSSTEQETQYF
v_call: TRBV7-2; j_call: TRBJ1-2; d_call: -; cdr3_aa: CASSLVRFRQDSHYGYTF
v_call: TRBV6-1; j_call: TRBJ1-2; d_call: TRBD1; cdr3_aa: CASSELGTGVYGYTF
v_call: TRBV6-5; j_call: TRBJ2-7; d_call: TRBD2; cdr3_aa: CASSMAGGPSYEQYF
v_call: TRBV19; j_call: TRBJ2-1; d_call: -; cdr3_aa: CASSPPWSSYNEQFF
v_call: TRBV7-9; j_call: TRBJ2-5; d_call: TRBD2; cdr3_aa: CASSLEASGIETQYF
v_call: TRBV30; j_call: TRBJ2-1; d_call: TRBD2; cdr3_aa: CACGKAGGSYNEQFF
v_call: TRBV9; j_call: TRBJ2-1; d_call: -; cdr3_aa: CASSVERGSYNEQFF
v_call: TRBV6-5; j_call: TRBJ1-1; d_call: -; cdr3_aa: CASSYLAGANTEAFF
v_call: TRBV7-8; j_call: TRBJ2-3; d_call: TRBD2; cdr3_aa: CASSFGLAGPTTDTQYF
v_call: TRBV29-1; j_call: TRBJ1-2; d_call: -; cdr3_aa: CSVDGGVNYGYTF
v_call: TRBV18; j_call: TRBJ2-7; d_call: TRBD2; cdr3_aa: CASAGGKGLEQYF
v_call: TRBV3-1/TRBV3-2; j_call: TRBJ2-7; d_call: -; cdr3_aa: CASSLSPVLAGEQYF
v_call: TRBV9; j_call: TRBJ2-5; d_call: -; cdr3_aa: CASSAGGRGWETQYF
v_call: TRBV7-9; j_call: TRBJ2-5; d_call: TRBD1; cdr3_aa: CASSYGTGAQYF
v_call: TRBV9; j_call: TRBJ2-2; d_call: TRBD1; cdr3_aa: CASSVTQGVFTGELFF
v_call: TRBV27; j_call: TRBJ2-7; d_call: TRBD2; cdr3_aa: CASSYSGSFSGEQYF
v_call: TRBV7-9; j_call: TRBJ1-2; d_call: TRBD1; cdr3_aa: CASSPLRQGRANYGYTF
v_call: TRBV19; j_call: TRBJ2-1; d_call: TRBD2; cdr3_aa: CASSPAGLAGGGEQFF
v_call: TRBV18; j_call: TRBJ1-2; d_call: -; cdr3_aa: CASSPDRDSYGYTF
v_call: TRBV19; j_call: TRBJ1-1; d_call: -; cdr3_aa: CASTRSEFRTEAFF
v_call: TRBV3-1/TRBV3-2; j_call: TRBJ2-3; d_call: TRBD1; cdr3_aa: CASSPLGGRTDTQYF
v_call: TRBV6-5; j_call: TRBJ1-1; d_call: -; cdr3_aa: CASSYSMLNPAFF
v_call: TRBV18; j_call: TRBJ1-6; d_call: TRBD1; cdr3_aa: CASSNRGQSNSPLHF
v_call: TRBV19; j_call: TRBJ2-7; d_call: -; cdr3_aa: CASSTGGPYEQYF
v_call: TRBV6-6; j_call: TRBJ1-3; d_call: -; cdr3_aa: CASSYDAVGSGNTIYF
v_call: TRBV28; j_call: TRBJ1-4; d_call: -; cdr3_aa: CASSRGGLTNEKLFF
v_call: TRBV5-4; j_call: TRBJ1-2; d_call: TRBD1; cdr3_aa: CASSQGGTGVRSDYGYTF
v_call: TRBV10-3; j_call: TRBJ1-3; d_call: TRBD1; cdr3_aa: CAISESRQGYSGNTIYF
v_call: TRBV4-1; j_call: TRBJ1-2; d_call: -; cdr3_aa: CASSQVPENYGYTF
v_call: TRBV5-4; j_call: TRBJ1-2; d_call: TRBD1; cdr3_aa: CASSRTGKDGYTF
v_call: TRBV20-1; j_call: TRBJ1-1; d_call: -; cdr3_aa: CSASKLTGSFEAFF
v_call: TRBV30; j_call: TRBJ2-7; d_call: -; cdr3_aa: CAWSLGQYEQYF
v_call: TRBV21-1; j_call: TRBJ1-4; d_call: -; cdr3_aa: CASSKFPGTTNEKLFF
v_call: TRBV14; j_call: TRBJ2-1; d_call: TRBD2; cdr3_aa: CASSQDRGGRYNEQFF